This T cell receptor (beta chain) derives from a study of cytomegalovirus exposure and HLA in healthy donors. This PCR relied on a set of 60 Vbeta primers and 13 Jbeta primers. The table came from immunoSEQ multiplex PCR; TCRdb's copy has only in-frame clones and leaves some out. The table has approximately 210,000 clones, 82% seen once. About this clone: The junction does not match germline at one end; this may be a read error.

The CDR3 contains 15 residues. CDR1 MNHEY and CDR2 SVGAGI come from the germline V gene. The chain couples TRBV6-5 to TRBJ2-5; TRBD2 aligns across 12 bases. The TCR was taken from a man aged 35 to 55 in good health and CMV-seropositive. Input material: PBMCs. DNA for the CDR3: TGTGCCATCAAACCGACTAGCGGGAGCCAAGAGGCCCAGTACTTC. It codes for CAIKPTSGSQEAQYF.